One sample yielded the 15 T cell receptor beta chains listed below, sequenced in a study of T cell responses to AZD1222 COVID-19 vaccine. Assay: immunoSEQ multiplex PCR; the TCRdb copy retains only in-frame clones and omits some. This sample has under 200,000 clones, with more than 75% found just once. This sample comprised peripheral blood, obtained 28 days after the second AZD1222 dose. Receptor source: an adult who received the AZD1222 COVID-19 vaccine.

V and J are TRBV3-1 (or the pseudogene TRBV3-2) and TRBJ2-1; maybe TRBD2 (6 bases). CDR1 and CDR2 (germline): LGHDT, YNNKEL (reference sequence). This CDR3 is built from 14 residues. V lost 3 bases and J 1 base, leaving 7 bases between the germline ends. CDR3 amino acids: CASSQRESYNEQFF. As DNA, the CDR3 is TGTGCCAGCAGCCAGCGGGAATCCTACAATGAGCAGTTCTTC.

The chain combines TRBV28 with TRBJ1-2; D unclear. CDR3 length: 12 amino acids. Germline values: CDR1 MDHEN, CDR2 SYDVKM. Trimming shortened V by 10 bases and J by 13 bases, and 22 bases separated the two germline ends. The CDR3, as DNA: TGTGCCATCCATCGACCCCCGCAGGATGCCACCTTC. This translates into CAIHRPPQDATF.

At least ten counts were recorded for this clone. V and J are TRBV12-3 or TRBV12-4 and TRBJ1-2; D call uncertain. CDR3 size: 13 residues. The V and J ends lost 2 bases and 2 bases respectively, with 6 bases between them. The CDR3 region is CASSLILNYGYTF. The CDR3 nucleotides are TGTGCCAGCAGTTTAATACTAAACTATGGCTACACCTTC.

The chain carries TRBV19 and TRBJ2-2, with TRBD1 matching 7 bases. This CDR3 contains 15 residues. Germline-derived CDR1 and CDR2 are LNHDA and SQIVND (reference sequence). With 5 bases clipped from V and 4 bases from J, the junction kept 7 bases outside the gene matches. Here the CDR3 DNA reads TGTGCCAGTAGTCACCGACAGGGCCGCACCGGGGAGCTGTTTTTT. This codes for CASSHRQGRTGELFF.

The chain couples TRBV29-1 to TRBJ2-3, with 7 bases lining up with TRBD1. The CDR3 extends over 14 amino acids. Germline loops: CDR1 SQVTM, CDR2 ANQGSEA. Trimming cost V 6 bases and J 2 bases; bases outside gene matches: 8. CDR3 DNA sequence: TGCAGCGTGCCCGAGGGACAGTACACAGATACGCAGTATTTT. This codes for CSVPEGQYTDTQYF.

CDR3 sequence: CASSQVEGTEAFF. The CDR3 DNA reads as TGCGCCAGCAGCCAAGTTGAGGGGACTGAAGCTTTCTTT. V is TRBV4-1 and J is TRBJ1-1, with D perhaps matching TRBD1 (5 bases). With 1 base removed from V and 5 bases from J, the gap between germline ends came to 8 bases. This CDR3 contains 13 residues. CDR1 and CDR2 from the germline V gene are MGHRA and YSYEKL.

The chain combines TRBV19 with TRBJ2-7; TRBD2 is a possible D gene (5 bases). Trimming cost V 5 bases and J 4 bases, with 9 bases left between them. CDR1 and CDR2 from the germline V gene are LNHDA and SQIVND (reference sequence). The CDR3 totals 12 residues. CDR3 coding DNA: TGTGCCAGTAGTCAGCGGCCTTACGAGCAGTACTTC. Its protein product is CASSQRPYEQYF.

The V gene is TRBV5-4, the J gene TRBJ1-6; D unresolved. V was pared by 2 bases and J by 6 bases, with 9 bases between. This CDR3 has 14 residues. Germline V gives CDR1 SGHNT, CDR2 YYREEE (reference sequence). In DNA, the CDR3 is TGTGCCAGCAGCTTTGGAAATCCTAATTCACCCCTCCACTTT. The encoded protein is CASSFGNPNSPLHF.

V and J are TRBV18 and TRBJ2-2, with 7 bases fitting TRBD2. The CDR3 loop spans 16 amino acids. The germline V gene encodes CDR1 KGHSH and CDR2 LQKENI. With V trimmed by 4 bases and J by 2 bases, 7 bases remained unmatched. The CDR3 protein is CASSQLLAKNTGELFF. CDR3 coding DNA: TGTGCCAGCTCACAACTACTAGCGAAAAACACCGGGGAGCTGTTTTTT.

The chain uses TRBV4-1 and TRBJ2-7; TRBD1 matches at 10 bases. The J segment lost 9 bases and the V segment lost 3 bases, leaving 11 bases of the junction unmatched. This CDR3 spans 15 amino acids. Germline CDR1 and CDR2: MGHRA and YSYEKL. CDR3 in DNA: TGCGCCAGCAGCCACCCCGGGACAGGGGTTTCAGGGCAGTACTTC. Translating it yields CASSHPGTGVSGQYF.

The chain is built from TRBV7-2 and TRBJ2-1, with 7 bases fitting TRBD2. V trimming: 5 bases; J trimming: 1 base; junction bases outside the gene matches: 11. This CDR3 is built from 17 residues. Germline CDR1 SGHTA, CDR2 FQGNSA. The CDR3 spells CASSHSPGGSSYNEQFF. The CDR3 DNA follows: TGTGCCAGCAGCCACTCCCCCGGCGGGAGTTCCTACAATGAGCAGTTCTTC.

V gene TRBV6-5 combines with J gene TRBJ1-2; D not resolved. The germline CDR1 and CDR2 sequences are MNHEY and SVGAGI. The CDR3 extends over 11 amino acids. V lost 7 bases and J 7 bases, leaving 10 bases between the germline ends. CDR3: CASTLGVGYTF. The CDR3 DNA reads as TGTGCCAGCACTCTGGGTGTTGGCTACACCTTC.

This clone is a singleton in its sample. The rearrangement joins TRBV27 to TRBJ2-7, with TRBD2 matching 8 bases. Germline lookup yields CDR1 MNHEY and CDR2 SMNVEV (reference sequence). Trimming removed 5 bases from V and 2 bases from J; junction bases left unmatched: 11. The CDR3 contains 16 residues. In DNA form, the CDR3 reads TGTGCCAGCAGTCTCCGGGAGGGCCCTCAGGCCTACGAGCAGTACTTC. Its translation is CASSLREGPQAYEQYF.

The gene calls are TRBV4-3 and TRBJ1-6; no clear D gene. V gave up 0 bases and J gave up 6 bases, with 15 bases separating them. Germline V gene sequence: CDR1 LGHNA, CDR2 YSLEER. The CDR3 covers 17 residues. Here the CDR3 reads CASSQDTLRRSNSPLHF. The CDR3 region has the DNA TGCGCCAGCAGCCAAGATACCCTGCGGAGGAGTAATTCACCCCTCCACTTT.

V gene TRBV28 combines with J gene TRBJ2-7, with D maybe TRBD2 (6 bases). CDR1 and CDR2 from the germline V gene are MDHEN and SYDVKM. V lost 6 bases and J 6 bases, leaving 12 bases between the germline ends. There are 12 residues in the CDR3. The CDR3 DNA is TGTGCCAGCAGCAGCGGGCCTAGCGAGCAGTACTTC. It is translated as CASSSGPSEQYF.